This entry lists 12 T cell receptor beta chains sequenced from one sample in a study of identical twins. Using its own MiXCR run on the 5' RACE reads, TCRdb lists one record per CDR3 protein. In the table there are about 810,000 distinct CDR3 sequences, around an eighth of which are singletons. These data also featured in a second study, about yellow fever vaccine responses in identical twins.

Sequenced input: PBMCs. The receptors originated from a woman between 18 and 29 years old in good health.

V is TRBV20-1 and J is TRBJ2-7, with TRBD2 matching over 8 bases. Germline assignment: CDR1 DFQATT and CDR2 SNEGSKA (reference sequence). This CDR3 has 15 residues. J lost 1 base, V lost 2 bases, and 7 bases had no gene match. CDR3 sequence (DNA): TGCAGTGCTAGAAACCTAGCGGGCGCTTCCTACGAGCAGTACTTC. As protein: CSARNLAGASYEQYF.

This clonotype has just a few counts. V is TRBV24-1 and J is TRBJ2-5; 8 bases agree with TRBD1. Germline CDR1 reads KGHDR; CDR2 reads SFDVKD. The J segment lost 4 bases and the V segment lost 4 bases, leaving 4 bases of the junction unmatched. CDR3 length equals 14 residues. CDR3 protein: CATSDFQGAETQYF. In nucleotides, the CDR3 is TGTGCCACCAGTGACTTCCAGGGGGCAGAGACCCAGTACTTC.

This clonotype was seen more than once but under ten times. This rearrangement joins TRBV20-1 to TRBJ1-1, with 7 bases lining up with TRBD1. V trimming: 4 bases; J trimming: 6 bases; junction bases outside the gene matches: 14. Germline lookup yields CDR1 DFQATT and CDR2 SNEGSKA (reference sequence). CDR3 length: 15 residues. CDR3 in amino acids: CSATPTGSGRAEAFF. CDR3 sequence (DNA): TGCAGTGCTACCCCGACAGGGAGCGGGCGCGCTGAAGCTTTCTTT.

The chain is built from TRBV29-1 and TRBJ2-3; 8 bases fit TRBD1. This CDR3 comprises 15 residues. The germline V gene has CDR1 SQVTM and CDR2 ANQGSEA. Trimming removed 4 bases from V and 2 bases from J; junction bases left unmatched: 8. CDR3 loop: CSVVAWTGPTDTQYF. The CDR3 nucleotides read TGCAGCGTTGTCGCTTGGACAGGGCCCACAGATACGCAGTATTTT.

This clonotype has only a few counts. The chain employs TRBV7-8 and TRBJ2-5, with D tentatively TRBD2 (5 bases). The germline gives CDR1 SGHVS, CDR2 FQNEAQ. Trimming removed 5 bases at V and 5 bases at J, with 12 bases between. The CDR3 is made up of 13 amino acids. The CDR3 region has the DNA TGTGCCAGCAGCGCCGGGGTGGCGGAGACCCAGTACTTC. This codes for CASSAGVAETQYF.

This clonotype turned up a few times. The J gene is TRBJ2-7, the V gene TRBV6-2 or TRBV6-3; either TRBD1 or TRBD2 may supply D (5 bases each). The CDR3 covers 11 residues. Germline CDR1 and CDR2: MNHEY and SVGEGT. V shed 5 bases and J shed 9 bases, with 11 bases lying between them. In DNA form, the CDR3 reads TGTGCCAGCAGTCCGGGGCCAGGGCAGTACGTC. Encoded protein: CASSPGPGQYV.

This clonotype was seen only a few times. V is TRBV6-5 and J is TRBJ2-7; TRBD2 might be the D (5 bases). V shed 3 bases and J shed 2 bases, with 8 bases lying between them. CDR1 is MNHEY, CDR2 SVGAGI, per germline. The CDR3 has 13 amino acids. The DNA for the CDR3 is TGTGCCAGCAGTTATCAGGAGGCCTACGAGCAGTACTTC. Its translation is CASSYQEAYEQYF.

This clonotype showed up many times. The chain is built from TRBV29-1 and TRBJ1-6, with TRBD1 matching over 8 bases. Germline V gene lookup returns CDR1 SQVTM and CDR2 ANQGSEA. Trimming cost V 5 bases and J 5 bases; bases outside gene matches: 8. This CDR3 is 15 amino acids long. DNA of the CDR3: TGCAGCGTTAAACGCGGGACAGGTGATAATTCACCCCTCCACTTT. Amino acid sequence: CSVKRGTGDNSPLHF. The variable domain in full, with the rest retrieved from reference TRBV29-1 and TRBJ1-6, is SAVISQKPSRDICQRGTSLTIQCQVDSQVTMMFWYRQQPGQSLTLIATANQGSEATYESGFVIDKFPISRPNLTFSTLTVSNMSPEDSSIYLCSVKRGTGDNSPLHFGNGTRLTVT.

The J gene is TRBJ2-1, the V gene TRBV12-3 or TRBV12-4; perhaps TRBD1 as D (6 bases). Trimming cost V 5 bases and J 4 bases, with 15 bases left between them. The CDR3 contains 15 residues. DNA of the CDR3: TGTGCCAGCAGTCCCCGGGACACAGAATACAATGAGCAGTTCTTC. Translating it yields CASSPRDTEYNEQFF.

This clonotype occurred a few times. The chain is built from TRBV5-1 and TRBJ2-3, with D tentatively TRBD2 (6 bases). The V and J ends lost 0 bases and 0 bases respectively, with 14 bases between them. This CDR3 comprises 17 residues. Germline V gene data show CDR1 as SGHRS and CDR2 as YFSETQ. The CDR3 DNA follows: TGCGCCAGCAGCTTGGAGGGGCAGCGGGCCAGCACAGATACGCAGTATTTT. This gives the protein CASSLEGQRASTDTQYF.

The rearrangement uses TRBV10-3 and TRBJ1-2, with no clear D. Germline values: CDR1 ENHRY, CDR2 SYGVKD. The V and J ends lost 4 bases and 0 bases respectively, with 12 bases between them. CDR3 length equals 15 residues. CDR3 in amino acids: CAISVSYTSNYGYTF. CDR3 nucleotide sequence: TGTGCCATCAGTGTGTCCTACACTTCTAACTATGGCTACACCTTC.

The V call is TRBV6-1, the J call TRBJ2-5, with 9 nucleotides matching TRBD1. Trimming took 4 bases from V and 3 from J; bases not matched to a gene: 6. Germline V gives CDR1 MNHNS, CDR2 SASEGT. The CDR3 consists of 15 residues. The CDR3 DNA sequence: TGTGCCAGCAGTGCCAACCGGGACAGGGAAGAGACCCAGTACTTC. Translation: CASSANRDREETQYF.